This T cell receptor (beta chain) was captured in a study of OX40 agonist ivuxolimab in advanced cancers. Germline V gene lookup returns CDR1 MNHEY and CDR2 SVGAGI. This CDR3 is built from 16 residues. V lost 4 bases, J lost 4 bases, and 7 bases stayed unmatched. Here immunoSEQ multiplex PCR was the method, and the copy in TCRdb shows in-frame clones only, minus some. In the table there are about 55,000 clones, about 88% of which are singletons. The TCR comes from an adult with an advanced solid tumor such as melanoma, head and neck, liver or kidney cancer. Sample: CD4+ or CD8+ T cells sorted from blood, taken in a trial of the OX40 agonist ivuxolimab. The V and J genes are TRBV6-5 and TRBJ2-2, with TRBD1 identical over 9 bases. The CDR3: CASSSPQGAITGELFF. DNA of the CDR3: TGTGCCAGCAGTTCCCCACAGGGGGCGATCACCGGGGAGCTGTTTTTT.